Sequencing of this TCR beta chain was carried out in a study of high-grade serous ovarian cancer treatment subgroups. Study context: Mean per sample: about 15,000 reads, 6,500 to 9,000 unique TCR beta rearrangements.

General study points: Without spatial data, bulk sequencing limits insight into HGSC tumor diversity.

V was pared by 3 bases and J by 0 bases, with 23 bases between. This CDR3 spans 20 amino acids. Germline CDR1 reads SNHLY; CDR2 reads FYNNEI. The repertoire was sequenced with immunoSEQ multiplex PCR; TCRdb's copy has only in-frame clones and lacks some. The sample comprises some 5,800 clones, roughly 80% of which are singletons, and less than 7.5% rests with the top ten. This clone turned up a few times. Its antigen is unidentified. The tumor samples were collected prior to definitive surgery or chemotherapy. Sequences were obtained from tumor tissue. The clonotype was recovered from a human donor with high-grade serous ovarian cancer. The rearrangement links TRBV2 to TRBJ1-4; possible D gene TRBD1, 6 bases. The CDR3 DNA sequence: TGTGCCAGCAGTGATATTGATTTTTCTGGGGGGCCCGCAACTAATGAAAAACTGTTTTTT. It specifies CASSDIDFSGGPATNEKLFF.